This is a list of T cell receptor beta chains from one sample in a study of shared clonotypes between healthy human individuals. TCRdb's copy holds only in-frame clones and misses some; the assay was immunoSEQ multiplex PCR. The sample lists about 980,000 clones, approximately 80% occurring once. The specimen was memory CD4+ T cells sorted from blood. All receptors derive from a man aged 18 to 35 in good health. The CDR3 runs from the conserved cysteine through the conserved F or W. Fields, in order: J gene, D gene, clone size, V gene, CDR3 DNA, CDR3 protein. D genes are given only for firm matches. The size entry is marked missing in some rows and otherwise reads once, few, many or a size class.

j_gene: TRBJ1-6
d_gene: NA
abundance: NA
v_gene: TRBV4-3
CDR3nt: TGCGCCAGCAGCCGTCGGGCCACCCTGCGTGATTCACCCCTCCACTTT
CDR3aa: CASSRRATLRDSPLHF

j_gene: TRBJ2-5
d_gene: TRBD2
abundance: NA
v_gene: TRBV7-2
CDR3nt: TGTGCCAGCAGCCCAATTAGCGGGGGCAGGCAAGAGACCCAGTACTTC
CDR3aa: CASSPISGGRQETQYF

j_gene: TRBJ2-1
d_gene: NA
abundance: NA
v_gene: TRBV30
CDR3nt: TGTGCCTGGAGCTTAATACAGCACAATGAGCAGTTCTTC
CDR3aa: CAWSLIQHNEQFF

j_gene: TRBJ1-1
d_gene: NA
abundance: NA
v_gene: TRBV7-9
CDR3nt: TGTGCCAGCACGACAAGTACTGTGGGCCCCAACACTGAAGCTTTCTTT
CDR3aa: CASTTSTVGPNTEAFF

j_gene: TRBJ2-7
d_gene: TRBD2
abundance: NA
v_gene: TRBV28
CDR3nt: TGTGCCAGCAGTTTAGAAACTAGCGGGGGCTACGAGCAGTACTTC
CDR3aa: CASSLETSGGYEQYF

j_gene: TRBJ1-6
d_gene: NA
abundance: NA
v_gene: TRBV10-3
CDR3nt: TGTGCCATCAGTGAGTCGGGGGGGGCCTCGAATTCACCCCTCCACTTT
CDR3aa: CAISESGGASNSPLHF

j_gene: TRBJ2-7
d_gene: TRBD2
abundance: NA
v_gene: TRBV11-2
CDR3nt: TGTGCCAGCAGCTTAGGCGGGGGGGCCTACGAGCAGTACTTC
CDR3aa: CASSLGGGAYEQYF

j_gene: TRBJ1-1
d_gene: NA
abundance: once
v_gene: TRBV2
CDR3nt: TGTGCCAGCAGTGAATTAGAGGTCATGAACACTGAAGCTTTCTTT
CDR3aa: CASSELEVMNTEAFF

j_gene: TRBJ2-1
d_gene: TRBD2
abundance: NA
v_gene: TRBV29-1
CDR3nt: TGCAGTGGGCAGCGGGAGGCCTCCTACAATGAGCAGTTCTTC
CDR3aa: CSGQREASYNEQFF

j_gene: TRBJ2-5
d_gene: TRBD2
abundance: once
v_gene: TRBV5-4
CDR3nt: TGTGCCAGCAGCTTGTCTCCCGAGACTAGCCGCGAGACCCAGTACTTC
CDR3aa: CASSLSPETSRETQYF

j_gene: TRBJ1-2
d_gene: NA
abundance: NA
v_gene: TRBV5-5
CDR3nt: TGTGCCAGCAGCTCCGGACCGCCCGTAGTGAGGGGCTACACCTTC
CDR3aa: CASSSGPPVVRGYTF

j_gene: TRBJ2-2
d_gene: NA
abundance: NA
v_gene: TRBV5-1
CDR3nt: TGCGCCAGCAGCACCCAGGGGGGCATGAACACCGGGGAGCTGTTTTTT
CDR3aa: CASSTQGGMNTGELFF

j_gene: TRBJ1-2
d_gene: NA
abundance: NA
v_gene: TRBV6-6
CDR3nt: TGTGCCAGCCGACAGGCAAACTATGGCTACACCTTC
CDR3aa: CASRQANYGYTF

j_gene: TRBJ2-7
d_gene: NA
abundance: few
v_gene: TRBV7-8
CDR3nt: TGTGCCAGCATCGGTGGAGGGCGCGAGCAGTACTTC
CDR3aa: CASIGGGREQYF

j_gene: TRBJ1-2
d_gene: NA
abundance: NA
v_gene: TRBV28
CDR3nt: TGTGCCAGCAGTTTCGACAAGGTCGCCAACTATGGCTACACCTTC
CDR3aa: CASSFDKVANYGYTF

j_gene: TRBJ2-4
d_gene: TRBD1
abundance: NA
v_gene: TRBV6-6
CDR3nt: TGTGCCGGCAGTCTAGGACAGGAACTAGCCAAAAACATTCAGTACTTC
CDR3aa: CAGSLGQELAKNIQYF

j_gene: TRBJ2-1
d_gene: NA
abundance: few
v_gene: TRBV2
CDR3nt: TGTGCCTGCACTCTTGGCCCCTACAATGAGCAGTTCTTC
CDR3aa: CACTLGPYNEQFF

j_gene: TRBJ2-1
d_gene: TRBD2
abundance: NA
v_gene: TRBV5-1
CDR3nt: TGCGCCAGCAGCGTGACTAGCGGGAGGGCCCCCTTCTTC
CDR3aa: CASSVTSGRAPFF

j_gene: TRBJ1-3
d_gene: NA
abundance: NA
v_gene: TRBV5-4
CDR3nt: TGTGCCAGCAGCCGCACCGGGGGAAACACCATATATTTT
CDR3aa: CASSRTGGNTIYF

j_gene: TRBJ1-2
d_gene: NA
abundance: few
v_gene: TRBV28
CDR3nt: TGTGCCAGCAGTTTAATGACAGGTTATGGCTACACCTTC
CDR3aa: CASSLMTGYGYTF

j_gene: TRBJ1-1
d_gene: NA
abundance: NA
v_gene: TRBV29-1
CDR3nt: TGCAGCGTTGCGTTTCGGGGGACGAACACTGAAGCTTTCTTT
CDR3aa: CSVAFRGTNTEAFF

j_gene: TRBJ2-5
d_gene: NA
abundance: NA
v_gene: TRBV10-3
CDR3nt: TGTGCCACTAAATCCCCGGTTACTGGCGCCCAAGAGACCCAGTACTTC
CDR3aa: CATKSPVTGAQETQYF

j_gene: TRBJ1-1
d_gene: NA
abundance: few
v_gene: TRBV7-2
CDR3nt: TGTGCCAGCAGCTTAGGTATGGGGGGTACTGAAGCTTTCTTT
CDR3aa: CASSLGMGGTEAFF

j_gene: TRBJ1-5
d_gene: NA
abundance: NA
v_gene: TRBV19
CDR3nt: TGTGCCAGTAAGCTCGGGGGCCAGCCCCAGCATTTT
CDR3aa: CASKLGGQPQHF

j_gene: TRBJ2-5
d_gene: TRBD1
abundance: few
v_gene: TRBV5-1
CDR3nt: TGCGCCAGCATACCAACGACAGGGTTGGAGGAGACCCAGTACTTC
CDR3aa: CASIPTTGLEETQYF

j_gene: TRBJ2-3
d_gene: NA
abundance: once
v_gene: TRBV10-3
CDR3nt: TGTGCCATCAGCTGGCTAGGAGACACAGATACGCAGTATTTT
CDR3aa: CAISWLGDTDTQYF